Listed below are T cell receptor beta chains from one sample, sequenced in a study of blood T cell repertoires in COVID-19. Libraries were prepared by immunoSEQ multiplex PCR; TCRdb keeps only in-frame clonotypes and omits some of them. The sample lists more than 250,000 clones, 80% to 90% occurring once. The specimen sequenced was peripheral blood. The receptor set was obtained from a man between 45 and 60 years old with active or convalescent COVID-19. The CDR3 runs from the conserved cysteine through the conserved F or W. D genes are given only for firm matches. Clone size is shown for a subset of rows, as once, few, many or a class of expanded clone.

CDR3 length,clone size,V gene,D gene,J gene,CDR3 protein,CDR3 DNA
12,few,TRBV2,.,TRBJ2-5,CASSAGSETQYF,TGTGCCAGCAGTGCAGGGTCGGAGACCCAGTACTTC
13,.,TRBV6-5,TRBD1,TRBJ1-2,CASRSGGHYGYTF,TGTGCCAGCAGGTCAGGGGGTCACTATGGCTACACCTTC
13,once,TRBV6-6,.,TRBJ2-7,CASSPRMEEKQYF,TGTGCCAGCAGTCCCCGGATGGAGGAGAAGCAGTACTTC
16,once,TRBV9,.,TRBJ2-1,CASSVGSGDAYNEQFF,TGTGCCAGCAGCGTAGGGTCAGGGGACGCCTACAATGAGCAGTTCTTC
15,few,TRBV4-3,.,TRBJ1-2,CASSQVYSATGGYTF,TGCGCCAGCAGCCAAGTTTATTCGGCGACAGGTGGCTACACCTTC
14,.,TRBV9,.,TRBJ2-7,CASSVGGSGDEQYF,TGTGCCAGCAGCGTAGGGGGTTCAGGGGACGAGCAGTACTTC
15,.,TRBV6-2/TRBV6-3,TRBD1,TRBJ1-5,CASSPGTGGSQPQHF,TGTGCCAGCAGTCCCGGGACAGGGGGTTCTCAGCCCCAGCATTTT
15,.,TRBV28,.,TRBJ1-1,CASSFAGTLNTEAFF,TGTGCCAGCAGTTTCGCGGGGACCTTGAACACTGAAGCTTTCTTT
14,.,TRBV9,TRBD1,TRBJ2-5,CASSRGTGKETQYF,TGTGCCAGCAGCAGAGGGACAGGGAAAGAGACCCAGTACTTC
13,.,TRBV5-6,.,TRBJ2-3,CASSLAGEDTQYF,TGTGCCAGCAGCTTGGCCGGGGAGGATACGCAGTATTTT
16,.,TRBV28,.,TRBJ1-2,CASKPPERTLLYGYTF,TGTGCCAGCAAGCCCCCTGAGAGGACACTTCTCTATGGCTACACCTTC
17,once,TRBV28,TRBD1,TRBJ1-3,CASSSGTGALSGNTIYF,TGTGCCAGCAGTTCCGGGACAGGGGCCCTCTCTGGAAACACCATATATTTT
15,.,TRBV7-8,TRBD1,TRBJ2-3,CASRPQGTSTDTQYF,TGTGCCAGCAGACCACAGGGGACGAGCACAGATACGCAGTATTTT
16,.,TRBV28,.,TRBJ2-1,CASSPRTVVSYNEQFF,TGTGCCAGCAGCCCCCGGACAGTCGTTTCCTACAATGAGCAGTTCTTC
18,.,TRBV27,TRBD2,TRBJ2-3,CASSQVPIGGGSTDTQYF,TGTGCCAGCAGTCAGGTCCCAATTGGCGGGGGTAGCACAGATACGCAGTATTTT
11,.,TRBV20-1,.,TRBJ1-1,CSASRRGKAFF,TGCAGTGCTAGCAGGCGGGGGAAAGCTTTCTTT
20,.,TRBV21-1,.,TRBJ1-1,CASYPCRDSQTEVCRTEAFF,.
15,.,TRBV7-3,TRBD2,TRBJ2-5,CASSLTGTREETQYF,TGTGCCAGCAGCCTGACCGGGACTAGGGAAGAGACCCAGTACTTC
16,few,TRBV6-6,.,TRBJ1-2,CASSYLPWDTHYGYTF,TGTGCCAGCAGTTACCTGCCTTGGGACACCCACTATGGCTACACCTTC
14,.,TRBV9,.,TRBJ2-1,CASSVEAAYNEQFF,TGTGCCAGCAGCGTAGAAGCGGCCTACAATGAGCAGTTCTTC
15,few,TRBV14,.,TRBJ1-3,CASSQAYPSGSTIYF,TGTGCCAGCAGCCAAGCTTACCCCTCAGGATCCACCATATATTTT
15,.,TRBV6-2/TRBV6-3,TRBD1,TRBJ2-3,CASSSGQGEADTQYF,TGTGCCAGCAGCTCCGGACAGGGGGAGGCAGATACGCAGTATTTT
14,many,TRBV5-1,.,TRBJ2-7,CASSLDTSGYEQYF,TGCGCCAGCAGCTTGGATACATCGGGGTACGAGCAGTACTTC
16,.,TRBV4-2,TRBD1,TRBJ2-2,CASSRTGQGLPGELFF,TGTGCCAGCAGCCGGACCGGACAGGGGTTGCCCGGGGAGCTGTTTTTT
16,few,TRBV5-1,TRBD2,TRBJ2-2,CASSLVAGLNTGELFF,TGCGCCAGCAGCTTGGTAGCGGGTTTAAACACCGGGGAGCTGTTTTTT
15,once,TRBV28,TRBD1,TRBJ2-7,CASSSPGDSYYEQYF,TGTGCCAGCAGTTCCCCCGGGGACAGTTACTACGAGCAGTACTTC
17,.,TRBV5-1,TRBD2,TRBJ2-2,CASSIGLAGGLAGELFF,TGCGCCAGCAGCATCGGACTAGCGGGAGGGCTCGCCGGGGAGCTGTTTTTT
17,once,TRBV3-1/TRBV3-2,.,TRBJ1-5,CASRSRSGIYSNQPQHF,TGTGCCAGCAGGAGTAGGTCAGGCATCTATAGCAATCAGCCCCAGCATTTT
14,.,TRBV3-1/TRBV3-2,.,TRBJ1-4,CASSRLGGEEKLFF,TGTGCCAGCAGCCGTTTGGGGGGTGAGGAAAAACTGTTTTTT
13,.,TRBV2,.,TRBJ1-2,CASRMGDSDGYTF,TGTGCCAGCAGGATGGGGGACTCAGATGGCTACACCTTC
14,.,TRBV29-1,.,TRBJ2-1,CSVDGPGSYNEQFF,TGCAGCGTTGACGGTCCAGGCTCCTACAATGAGCAGTTCTTC
11,.,TRBV30,.,TRBJ1-1,CAWTGSGEAFF,TGTGCCTGGACAGGGTCTGGTGAAGCTTTCTTT
16,.,TRBV7-9,.,TRBJ1-2,CASSLGAATINYGYTF,TGTGCCAGCAGCTTAGGGGCCGCGACAATTAACTATGGCTACACCTTC
13,many,TRBV2,.,TRBJ2-5,CASSVSGFETQYF,TGTGCCAGCAGTGTTTCGGGATTTGAGACCCAGTACTTC
15,few,TRBV30,.,TRBJ1-2,CAWSNFPRATYGYTF,TGTGCCTGGAGTAATTTCCCGCGGGCGACCTATGGCTACACCTTC
17,.,TRBV4-2,.,TRBJ1-4,CASSQEETRQTNEKLFF,TGTGCCAGCAGCCAAGAAGAGACTAGACAAACTAATGAAAAACTGTTTTTT
18,.,TRBV24-1,TRBD2,TRBJ2-5,CATSDLPAGEGFQETQYF,TGTGCCACCAGTGATCTCCCAGCGGGAGAAGGGTTCCAAGAGACCCAGTACTTC